The 4 T cell receptor beta chains reported below all come from one sample, sequenced in a study of siplizumab effects on memory and regulatory T cells. TCRdb's copy holds only in-frame clones and misses some; the assay was immunoSEQ multiplex PCR. The sample holds some 70,000 clones; 88% are singletons and the top ten take roughly 1.7%. Sequencing used Tregs sorted from blood. The receptor source for this set is a human donor in good health.

The CDR3: CASSPDRGYGYTF. The CDR3 DNA follows: TGTGCCAGCAGTCCGGACAGGGGATATGGCTACACCTTC. The genes are TRBV27 and TRBJ1-2; 9 bases align to TRBD1. This CDR3 has 13 amino acids. Unmatched junction bases numbered 3, after V lost 5 bases and J lost 5 bases. From germline, CDR1 is MNHEY and CDR2 SMNVEV (reference sequence).

This chain links TRBV14 with TRBJ2-1; D is unclear. This CDR3 contains 13 residues. Germline assignment: CDR1 SGHDN and CDR2 FVKESK. V lost 2 bases and J 9 bases, leaving 11 bases between the germline ends. CDR3 DNA: TGTGCCAGCAGCCAAACCGCCGTAGGTGAGCAGTTCTTC. It encodes CASSQTAVGEQFF.

The CDR3 DNA reads as TGTGCCAGCAGTCAGGGGGCGCAGGTCTATGGCTACACCTTC. Protein sequence: CASSQGAQVYGYTF. The chain combines TRBV6-5 with TRBJ1-2; the match to TRBD1 covers 8 bases. This CDR3 has 14 amino acids. CDR1 is MNHEY and CDR2 is SVGAGI in the germline V gene. V was clipped by 5 bases and J by 4 bases; unmatched bases: 6.

The chain has TRBV5-1 and TRBJ1-3; no clear D. CDR3 length: 12 residues. The germline V and J ends were trimmed by 1 base and 1 base, with 0 bases remaining between them. Per germline, CDR1 SGHRS and CDR2 YFSETQ. CDR3 loop: CASSLSGNTIYF. CDR3 DNA sequence: TGCGCCAGCAGCTTGTCTGGAAACACCATATATTTT.